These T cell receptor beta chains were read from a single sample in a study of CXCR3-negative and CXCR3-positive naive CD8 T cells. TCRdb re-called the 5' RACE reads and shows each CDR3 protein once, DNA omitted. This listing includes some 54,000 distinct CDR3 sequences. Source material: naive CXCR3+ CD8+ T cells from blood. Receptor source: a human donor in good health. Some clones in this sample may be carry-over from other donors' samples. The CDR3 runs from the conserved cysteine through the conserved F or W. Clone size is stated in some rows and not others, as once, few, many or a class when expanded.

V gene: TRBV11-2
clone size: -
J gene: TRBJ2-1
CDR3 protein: CASSTLKRRSRTYNEQFF

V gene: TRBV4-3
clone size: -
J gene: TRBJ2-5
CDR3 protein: CASSQERGTRQETQYF

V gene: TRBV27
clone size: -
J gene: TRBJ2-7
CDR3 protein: CASSLKGGIYEQYF

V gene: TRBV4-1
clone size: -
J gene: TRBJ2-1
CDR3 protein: CASSHSGGRREGNEQFF

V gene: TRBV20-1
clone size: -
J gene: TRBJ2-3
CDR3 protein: CSARGLAGGLSTDTQYF

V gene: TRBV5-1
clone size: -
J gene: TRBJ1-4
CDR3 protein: CASSLTGGQEKLFF

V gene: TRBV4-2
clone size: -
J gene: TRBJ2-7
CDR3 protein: CASSQATGAYEQYF

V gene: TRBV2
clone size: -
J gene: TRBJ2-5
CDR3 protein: CASTFGREGETQYF

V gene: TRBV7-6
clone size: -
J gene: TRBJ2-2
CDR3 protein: CASSLAQRGGEAGELFF

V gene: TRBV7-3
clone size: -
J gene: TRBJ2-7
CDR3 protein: CASSFSGTSGGYYEQYF

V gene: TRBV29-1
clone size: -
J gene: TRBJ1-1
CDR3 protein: CSVELWGDNTEAFF

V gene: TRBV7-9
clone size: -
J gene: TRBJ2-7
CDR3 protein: CASSQRQDPPSYEQYF

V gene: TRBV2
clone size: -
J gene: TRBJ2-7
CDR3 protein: CASSAMRDSSYEQYF

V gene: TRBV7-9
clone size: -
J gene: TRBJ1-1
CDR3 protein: CASSSPGQGNTEAFF

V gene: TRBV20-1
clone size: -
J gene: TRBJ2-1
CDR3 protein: CSARDISGIYNEQFF

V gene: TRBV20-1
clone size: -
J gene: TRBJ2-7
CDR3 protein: CSARGLGIDYEQYF

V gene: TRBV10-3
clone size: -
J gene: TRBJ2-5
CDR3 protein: CAISELGQDETQYF

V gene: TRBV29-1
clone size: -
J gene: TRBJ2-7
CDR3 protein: CSVGDNSYEQYF

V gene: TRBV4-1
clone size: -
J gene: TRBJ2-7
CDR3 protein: CASSQDVGGRSYEQDF

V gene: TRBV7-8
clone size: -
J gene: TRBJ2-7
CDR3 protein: CASSPAGQGAGEQYF

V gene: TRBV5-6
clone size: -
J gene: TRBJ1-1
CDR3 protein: CASSSGAEAFF

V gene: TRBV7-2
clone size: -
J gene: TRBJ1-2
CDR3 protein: CASSFQLEGASGYTF

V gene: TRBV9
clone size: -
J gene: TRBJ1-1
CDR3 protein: CASSGGQGGFTEAFF

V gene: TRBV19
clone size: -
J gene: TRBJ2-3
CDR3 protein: CASSQGAADTQYF

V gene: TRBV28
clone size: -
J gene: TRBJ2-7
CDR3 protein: CASRRGSHEQYF

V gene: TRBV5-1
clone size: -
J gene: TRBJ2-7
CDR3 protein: CASSSRQTYEQYF

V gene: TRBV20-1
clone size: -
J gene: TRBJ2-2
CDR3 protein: CSATQGASGELFF

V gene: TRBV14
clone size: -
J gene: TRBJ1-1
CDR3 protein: CASSQERRGTEAFF

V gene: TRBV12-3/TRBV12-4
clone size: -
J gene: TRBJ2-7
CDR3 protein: CASSPPSGSWEQYF

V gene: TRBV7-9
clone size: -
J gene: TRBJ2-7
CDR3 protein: CASSLEGSGDSYEQYF

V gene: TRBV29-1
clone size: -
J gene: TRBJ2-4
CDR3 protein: CSVVVTGDTENIQYF

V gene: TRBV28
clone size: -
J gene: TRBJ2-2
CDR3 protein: CASRRLAGNTGELFF

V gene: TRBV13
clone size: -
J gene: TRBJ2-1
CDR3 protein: CAIQTLGTRSDEQFF

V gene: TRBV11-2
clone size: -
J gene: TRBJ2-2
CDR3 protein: CASSDPGQGRGGELFF

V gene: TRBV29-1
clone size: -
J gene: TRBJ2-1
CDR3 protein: CSVAIGNEQFF

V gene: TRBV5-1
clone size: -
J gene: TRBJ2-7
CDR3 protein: CASSGSGTGLLSSYEQYF

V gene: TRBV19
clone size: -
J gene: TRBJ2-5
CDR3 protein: CASSTAAGFWDQYF

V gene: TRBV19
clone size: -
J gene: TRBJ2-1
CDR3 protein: CASTPGSYGSYNEQFF

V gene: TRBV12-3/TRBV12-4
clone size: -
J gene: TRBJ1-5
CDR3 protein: CASSLSGDRGHQPQHF

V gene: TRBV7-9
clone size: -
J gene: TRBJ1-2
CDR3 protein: CASSLLGMGRFDYGYTF

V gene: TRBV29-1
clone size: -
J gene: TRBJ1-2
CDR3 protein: CSVPEAGGPSYTF

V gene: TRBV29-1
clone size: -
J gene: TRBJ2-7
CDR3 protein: CSVAGGTGPTYEQYF

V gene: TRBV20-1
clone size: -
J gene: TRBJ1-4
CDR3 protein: CSARDPTVEKLFF

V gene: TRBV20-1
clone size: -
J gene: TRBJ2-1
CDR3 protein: CSARLAGDYNEQFF

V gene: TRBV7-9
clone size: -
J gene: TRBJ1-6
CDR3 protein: CASSFRDRSSSYNSRLHF

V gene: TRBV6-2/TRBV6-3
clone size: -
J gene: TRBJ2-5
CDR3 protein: CASSYSGRQETQYF

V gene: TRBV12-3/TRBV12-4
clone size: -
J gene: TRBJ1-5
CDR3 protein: CASRKTAQSNQPQHF

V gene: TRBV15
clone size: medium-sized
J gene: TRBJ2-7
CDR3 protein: CATSRTDGVYEQYF

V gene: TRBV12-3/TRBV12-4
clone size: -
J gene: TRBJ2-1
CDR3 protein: CASSLVGGVVNEQFF

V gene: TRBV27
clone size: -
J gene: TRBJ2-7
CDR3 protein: CASSLAAGPTYEQYF

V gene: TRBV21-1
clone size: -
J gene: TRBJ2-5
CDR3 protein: CASRKRDRCRQTQYF

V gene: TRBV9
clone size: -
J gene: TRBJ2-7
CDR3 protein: CASSEGTETYEQYF

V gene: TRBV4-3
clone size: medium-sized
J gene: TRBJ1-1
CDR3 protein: CASSHERATEAFF

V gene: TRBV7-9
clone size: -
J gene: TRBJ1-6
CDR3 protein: CASSLTASSPLHF